This TCR beta chain was identified in a study of blood T cell repertoires in COVID-19. Sequenced by immunoSEQ multiplex PCR; TCRdb stores in-frame clones only, minus some. The sample has a few hundred thousand clones, about 89% seen once. V was shortened by 3 bases and J by 2 bases, with 11 bases between the two germline ends. The CDR3 loop spans 15 amino acids. Germline-derived CDR1 and CDR2 are KGHSH and LQKENI. The origin of this receptor is a woman aged 25 to 39 who had recovered from COVID-19. Specimen: PBMCs or T cells enriched from blood (not recorded which). The chain combines TRBV18 with TRBJ1-3; no definite D call. This chain's CDR3 is CASSPLTWAGNTIYF. The CDR3 DNA reads as TGTGCCAGCTCACCGCTGACATGGGCTGGAAACACCATATATTTT.